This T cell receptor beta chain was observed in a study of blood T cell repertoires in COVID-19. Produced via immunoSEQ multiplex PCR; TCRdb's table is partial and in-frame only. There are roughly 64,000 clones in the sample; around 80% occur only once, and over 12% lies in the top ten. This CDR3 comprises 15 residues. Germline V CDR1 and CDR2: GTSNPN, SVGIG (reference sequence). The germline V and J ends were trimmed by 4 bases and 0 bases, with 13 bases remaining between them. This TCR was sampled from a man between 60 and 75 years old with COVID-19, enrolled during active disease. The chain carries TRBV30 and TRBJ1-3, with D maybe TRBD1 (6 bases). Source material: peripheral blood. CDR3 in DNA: TGTGCCTGGACCACCGGACAGCCCTCTGGAAACACCATATATTTT. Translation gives CAWTTGQPSGNTIYF.